Below, 12 T cell receptor beta chains from the same sample are listed, as sequenced in a study of identical twins. TCRdb re-called the 5' RACE reads with MiXCR, one entry per CDR3 protein. The repertoire holds approximately 470,000 distinct CDR3 sequences, with 14% as singletons. This same sample was also part of a study on yellow fever vaccine responses in identical twins.

Sequencing input: CD4+ T cells sorted from blood. These receptors all come from a young woman in good health.

This clonotype has only a few counts. The chain combines TRBV5-1 with TRBJ2-7; unclear D gene. Deletions cut 4 bases from V and 6 bases from J, with 17 bases between. The CDR3 totals 14 residues. Germline lookup yields CDR1 SGHRS and CDR2 YFSETQ. CDR3 nucleotides: TGCGCCAGCAGCCAGGACGGGTATCCGGGCGAGCAGTACTTC. This gives the protein CASSQDGYPGEQYF.

This chain joins TRBV20-1 and TRBJ2-7; D may correspond to TRBD1 or TRBD2 (10 bases each). Trimming cost V 4 bases and J 13 bases, with 35 bases left between them. This CDR3 region has 17 residues. Germline V lookup: CDR1 DFQATT, CDR2 SNEGSKA (reference sequence). CDR3 bases: TGCAGTGCTAATCACCCCCGGGACAGGGGCCGGACTAGCGGCCTTTACTTC. Translated: CSANHPRDRGRTSGLYF.

This rearrangement joins TRBV20-1 to TRBJ2-2, with D perhaps being TRBD1 or TRBD2 (6 bases each). Trimming took off 1 base at V and 4 bases at J, with 13 bases between the two ends. Germline loops: CDR1 DFQATT, CDR2 SNEGSKA (reference sequence). The CDR3 loop spans 15 amino acids. CDR3 nucleotides: TGCAGTGCTAGAGTTGGGGGGCCCGCCACCGGGGAGCTGTTTTTT. It translates to CSARVGGPATGELFF.

This clonotype was observed a handful of times. This sequence joins TRBV18 and TRBJ2-3, with 10 bases matching TRBD2. The CDR3 contains 15 residues. V lost 4 bases and J lost 4; bases outside the gene matches: 5. The germline V gene has CDR1 KGHSH and CDR2 LQKENI. This CDR3 is CASSRPGLAPDTQYF. The CDR3 DNA reads TGTGCCAGCTCACGGCCGGGACTAGCGCCAGATACGCAGTATTTT.

The chain is built from TRBV2 and TRBJ1-2; a weak D match, TRBD1 (6 bases). This CDR3 contains 15 residues. Trimming shortened V by 3 bases and J by 4 bases, and 15 bases separated the two germline ends. Germline V lookup: CDR1 SNHLY, CDR2 FYNNEI. The CDR3 sequence is CASSENFGTFYGYTF. The CDR3 bases are TGTGCCAGCAGTGAGAATTTTGGGACATTCTATGGCTACACCTTC.

This chain links TRBV21-1 with TRBJ2-2; the DNA was not used to check the table's D call, TRBD1. TRBV21-1 is shown as a pseudogene. The CDR3 spans 17 residues. The CDR3 reads CASSKDGRTVNTGELFF. The DNA for the CDR3 is TGTGCCAGCAGCAAAGACGGTAGGACAGTGAACACCGGGGAGCTGTTTTTT.

This clonotype was counted between two and nine times. The chain couples TRBV6-1 to TRBJ2-1, with D possibly matching TRBD2 (5 bases). The V end lost 7 bases, the J end lost 9 bases, and 22 bases lay between the germline ends. CDR3 length equals 15 residues. The V gene's germline CDR1 is MNHNS and CDR2 SASEGT. CDR3 DNA: TGTGCCAGCACCCCTCCTCTGGCAGGCCGGGGTGAGCAGTTCTTC. Translated, it gives CASTPPLAGRGEQFF.

V gene TRBV29-1 combines with J gene TRBJ2-3; the D call may be TRBD1 or TRBD2 (7 bases each). Looked up from germline, CDR1 is SQVTM and CDR2 is ANQGSEA. The ends were cut back, 1 base at V and 4 bases at J, with 18 bases in the middle. CDR3 length: 16 amino acids. The CDR3: CSVEGGAGGEPDTQYF. The CDR3 nucleotides read TGCAGCGTTGAAGGGGGGGCAGGGGGGGAACCAGATACGCAGTATTTT.

A few counts support this clonotype. The V gene is TRBV3-1, the J gene TRBJ2-7; D unresolved. V was shortened by 2 bases and J by 0 bases, with 5 bases between the two germline ends. In germline, CDR1 is LGHDT, CDR2 YNNKEL (reference sequence). The CDR3 spans 13 residues. As DNA, the CDR3 is TGTGCCAGCAGCCAATTGCTCTCCTACGAGCAGTACTTC. Its translation: CASSQLLSYEQYF.

The chain employs TRBV11-2 and TRBJ2-7, with 8 bases aligning to TRBD2. Trimming removed 4 bases from V and 4 bases from J; junction bases left unmatched: 6. From germline, CDR1 is SGHAT and CDR2 FQNNGV. The CDR3 is 14 amino acids. CDR3 in amino acids: CASSWGTSQYEQYF. The CDR3 nucleotides read TGTGCCAGCAGCTGGGGGACTAGTCAATACGAGCAGTACTTC.

The CDR3 nucleotides read TGTGCCAGCAGCTTACAGACTAGCGGGGGAGAGACCCAGTACTTC. Amino acids: CASSLQTSGGETQYF. The V call is TRBV3-1, the J call TRBJ2-5; TRBD2 agrees at 12 bases. V lost 5 bases, J lost 4 bases, and 5 bases stayed unmatched. This CDR3 spans 15 amino acids. Germline V CDR1 and CDR2: LGHDT, YNNKEL (reference sequence).

This clonotype has more than one count but fewer than ten. The V and J genes are TRBV20-1 and TRBJ2-1; maybe TRBD2 (6 bases). The germline CDR1 and CDR2 sequences are DFQATT and SNEGSKA (reference sequence). The CDR3 consists of 12 residues. V gave up 5 bases and J gave up 6 bases, with 11 bases separating them. CDR3 sequence reads: CSAYLTSNEQFF. The CDR3 DNA reads TGCAGTGCTTACCTGACTAGCAATGAGCAGTTCTTC.